The text below deals with one T cell receptor (beta chain). Its specificity is not known. A second roughly 6 to 12 cycle PCR used barcoded and J-beta primers. TCRdb processed the 5' RACE reads anew with MiXCR; each CDR3 protein has one entry. The data hold about 690,000 distinct CDR3 sequences, with roughly 41% observed a single time. Deletions cut 4 bases from V and 3 bases from J, with 15 bases between. The V gene's germline CDR1 is MNHEY and CDR2 SVGEGT. There are 15 residues in the CDR3. These data originate in a study of blood T cells in healthy people across ages. Russia was home to the donors, healthy Caucasian individuals aged roughly 6 to 90. Study results and caveats: Donor CMV infection status was unknown, possibly confounding age-related changes in expanded clonotypes. Estimated diversity across one million T cells was deemed an underestimate. A strong correlation was seen between TCR beta diversity and naive T cell percentage.

This chain uses TRBV6-2 or TRBV6-3 with TRBJ2-5, with unresolved D. Input material: blood. The receptor was derived from an elderly man in good health. CDR3 residues: CASSSPGRWEETQYF. The CDR3 nucleotides read TGTGCCAGCAGTTCCCCAGGACGGTGGGAAGAGACCCAGTACTTC.